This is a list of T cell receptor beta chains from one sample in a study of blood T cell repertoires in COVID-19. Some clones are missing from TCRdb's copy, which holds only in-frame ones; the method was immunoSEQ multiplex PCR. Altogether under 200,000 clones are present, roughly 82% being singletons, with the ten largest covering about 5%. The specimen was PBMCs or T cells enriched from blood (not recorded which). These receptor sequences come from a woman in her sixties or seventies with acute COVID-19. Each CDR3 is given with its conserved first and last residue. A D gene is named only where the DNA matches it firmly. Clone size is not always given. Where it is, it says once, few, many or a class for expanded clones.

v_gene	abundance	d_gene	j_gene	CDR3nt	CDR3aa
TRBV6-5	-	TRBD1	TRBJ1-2	TGTGCCAGCAGATTCCGGGACAGGGATGGCTACACCTTC	CASRFRDRDGYTF
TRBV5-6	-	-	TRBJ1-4	TGTGCCAGCAGCCGGGGGGATGACGGGGAAAAACTGTTTTTT	CASSRGDDGEKLFF
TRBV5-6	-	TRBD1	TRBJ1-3	TGTGCCAGCAGCTCGGGAGAGGGGGCCTTCGGAAACACCATATATTTT	CASSSGEGAFGNTIYF
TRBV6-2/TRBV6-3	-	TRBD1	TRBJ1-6	TGTGCCAGCAGCCTCCGACAGGGAGCGGGTTCACCCCTCCACTTT	CASSLRQGAGSPLHF
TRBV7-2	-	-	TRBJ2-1	TGTGCCAGTGCCGTGCGTAGGACTTCCTACAATGAGCAGTTCTTC	CASAVRRTSYNEQFF
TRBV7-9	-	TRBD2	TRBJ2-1	TGTGCCAGCAGCTTAGCAAGCGGGAGTTTCGATGAGCAGTTCTTC	CASSLASGSFDEQFF
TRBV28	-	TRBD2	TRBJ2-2	TGTGCCAGCAATATGGGGGGGACGTCCGGGGAGCTGTTTTTT	CASNMGGTSGELFF
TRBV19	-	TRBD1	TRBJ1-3	TGTGCCAGTAGTATCAAGACAGGGGCTGGAAACACCATATATTTT	CASSIKTGAGNTIYF
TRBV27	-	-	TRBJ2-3	TGTGCCAGCAGTTTAGCCTTACCGGCAGATACGCAGTATTTT	CASSLALPADTQYF
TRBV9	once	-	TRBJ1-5	TGTGCCAGCAGCGGGGGGGAGAGCAATCAGCCCCAGCATTTT	CASSGGESNQPQHF
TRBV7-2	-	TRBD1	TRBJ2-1	TGTGCCAGCAGCTCGAAAACAGGGGCGGCCTACAATGAGCAGTTCTTC	CASSSKTGAAYNEQFF
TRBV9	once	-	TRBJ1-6	TGTGCCAGCAGCGTAGGCAGGCCTGAGAATTCACCCCTCCACTTT	CASSVGRPENSPLHF
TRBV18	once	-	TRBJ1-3	TGTGCCAGCTCACCACCGTCGGGTGGGAACACCATATATTTT	CASSPPSGGNTIYF
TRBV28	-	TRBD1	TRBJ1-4	TGTGCCAGCAGTTCCCAGGGGGCGGGAAATGAAAAACTGTTTTTT	CASSSQGAGNEKLFF
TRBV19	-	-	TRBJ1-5	TGTGCCAGTAGTATAGGCGGCGGGGGAAATCAGCCCCAGCATTTT	CASSIGGGGNQPQHF
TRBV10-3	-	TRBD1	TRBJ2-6	TGTGCCATCACCCCGGGACAGGCGGCTTCTGGGGCCAACGTCCTGACTTTC	CAITPGQAASGANVLTF
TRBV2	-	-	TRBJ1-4	TGTGCCAGCAGTTTAGGGGCAACTAATGAAAAACTGTTTTTT	CASSLGATNEKLFF
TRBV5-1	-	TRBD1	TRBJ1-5	TGCGCCAGCAGCTTGGGCTTGGCGACAGGGGGCCAAGAGCCCCAGCATTTT	CASSLGLATGGQEPQHF